Below, 13 T cell receptor beta chains from the same sample are listed, as sequenced in a study of T cell repertoires in cytomegalovirus infection. TCRdb reprocessed the reads with MiXCR, giving one entry per CDR3 protein. The sample holds 310,000 or so distinct CDR3 sequences, roughly a tenth seen once. Sequencing was performed on PBMCs. The receptors come from a human donor in good health (CMV status not recorded). Some clones in this sample may be carry-over from other donors' samples.

This clonotype was seen repeatedly, ten times or more. This chain links TRBV7-6 with TRBJ1-5, with D uncertain. Germline V gene data show CDR1 as SGHVS and CDR2 as FNYEAQ. V was pared by 5 bases and J by 0 bases, with 8 bases between. CDR3 length: 14 amino acids. CDR3 region: CASSLSHSNQPQHF. The CDR3 region has the DNA TGTGCCAGCAGCCTTAGTCATAGCAATCAGCCCCAGCATTTT.

In its sample, this clonotype was seen many times. For the CDR3, the DNA is TGTGCCAGCACTCTGGCGGGGAACACCGGGGAGCTGTTTTTT. It codes for CASTLAGNTGELFF. The V call is TRBV7-3, the J call TRBJ2-2; D possibly corresponds to TRBD2 (5 bases). The CDR3 sequence is 14 residues long. V was trimmed by 7 bases and J by 1 base, leaving 10 bases between them. The V gene's germline CDR1 is SGHTA and CDR2 FQGTGA.

The chain couples TRBV10-3 to TRBJ2-7, with D tentatively TRBD1 or TRBD2 (5 bases each). The CDR3 consists of 15 residues. Germline V gene lookup returns CDR1 ENHRY and CDR2 SYGVKD. Trimming pared 0 bases from V and 0 bases from J, leaving 9 bases between. The CDR3 coding sequence is TGTGCCATCAGTGAGTCGACTACAGGCTCCTACGAGCAGTACTTC. Its translation: CAISESTTGSYEQYF.

In this sample, this clonotype turned up many times. J is TRBJ2-3 and V is TRBV7-2; D not resolved. CDR3 length: 15 amino acids. The ends were cut back, 5 bases at V and 5 bases at J, with 17 bases in the middle. Germline values: CDR1 SGHTA, CDR2 FQGNSA. The CDR3: CASSPPWVVKDTQYF. CDR3 in DNA: TGTGCCAGCAGCCCGCCGTGGGTGGTCAAAGATACGCAGTATTTT. Supplemented by reference TRBV7-2 and TRBJ2-3, the full variable domain reads GAGVSQSPSNKVTEKGKDVELRCDPISGHTALYWYRQSLGQGLEFLIYFQGNSAPDKSGLPSDRFSAERTGGSVSTLTIQRTQQEDSAVYLCASSPPWVVKDTQYFGPGTRLTVL.

This clonotype was picked up many times. The DNA of the CDR3 is TGTGCCAGCAGCTTAGATCAGGGGCGCTACGAGCAGTACTTC. This translates into CASSLDQGRYEQYF. V usage is TRBV7-6 and J usage is TRBJ2-7; D is perhaps TRBD1 (6 bases). V lost 1 base to trimming and J lost 3 bases, with 10 bases between them. CDR1 and CDR2 from the germline V gene are SGHVS and FNYEAQ. The CDR3 runs to 14 residues.

In its sample, this clonotype was seen many times. J is TRBJ1-5 and V is TRBV7-8; D not certain. The CDR3 loop spans 15 amino acids. V was cut by 2 bases and J by 3 bases, with 11 bases left in between. CDR1 SGHVS and CDR2 FQNEAQ come from the germline V gene. The CDR3 spells CASSLTSEYNQPQHF. As DNA, the CDR3 is TGTGCCAGCAGCTTAACTTCGGAATACAATCAGCCCCAGCATTTT.

This clonotype has at least ten counts. The rearrangement uses TRBV5-1 and TRBJ1-4; D may be TRBD1 (5 bases). This CDR3 is built from 15 residues. V was trimmed by 5 bases and J by 0 bases, leaving 11 bases between them. Germline V lookup: CDR1 SGHRS, CDR2 YFSETQ. The CDR3 loop reads CASRSTVATNEKLFF. CDR3 DNA sequence: TGCGCCAGCAGATCGACAGTTGCAACTAATGAAAAACTGTTTTTT.

This clonotype was seen ten or more times. The rearrangement uses TRBV20-1 and TRBJ1-5; D is uncertain. The V end lost 0 bases, the J end lost 5 bases, and 14 bases lay between the germline ends. Germline-derived CDR1 and CDR2 are DFQATT and SNEGSKA (reference sequence). The CDR3 length is 15 residues. This chain's CDR3 is CSAREGSQPHQPQHF. The CDR3 nucleotides are TGCAGTGCTAGAGAAGGGTCACAGCCACATCAGCCCCAGCATTTT.

In its sample, this clonotype was seen many times. The chain joins TRBV5-5 to TRBJ1-1, with 8 bases lining up with TRBD1. The germline CDR1 and CDR2 sequences are SGHKS and YYEKEE (reference sequence). This CDR3 is built from 16 residues. V shed 2 bases, J shed 2 bases, and the junction held 8 bases outside the gene matches. CDR3 protein: CASSFRPGGQNTEAFF. The DNA of the CDR3 is TGTGCCAGCAGCTTTCGACCAGGGGGCCAAAACACTGAAGCTTTCTTT.

This clonotype was seen repeatedly, ten times or more. The genes are TRBV7-9 and TRBJ2-3; D is ambiguous. V gave up 8 bases and J gave up 6 bases, with 6 bases separating them. This CDR3 spans 10 amino acids. CDR1 is SEHNR and CDR2 is FQNEAQ in the germline V gene (reference sequence). CDR3 region: CASVADTQYF. As DNA, the CDR3 is TGTGCCAGCGTAGCTGATACGCAGTATTTT.

This clonotype showed up many times. The rearrangement uses TRBV14 and TRBJ2-1; 7 positions agree with TRBD2. The germline gives CDR1 SGHDN, CDR2 FVKESK. The CDR3 is 14 amino acids. With V trimmed by 4 bases and J by 3 bases, 3 bases remained unmatched. The CDR3 here is CASSRAGVYNEQFF. Written as DNA, the CDR3 is TGTGCCAGCAGCCGGGCGGGGGTCTACAATGAGCAGTTCTTC.

This clonotype was picked up a small number of times. This chain connects TRBV28 to TRBJ1-6; TRBD1 might be the D (6 bases). CDR1 is MDHEN and CDR2 is SYDVKM in the germline V gene. V lost 6 bases and J 6 bases, leaving 12 bases between the germline ends. This CDR3 region has 14 residues. The CDR3 sequence is CASRRGQVNSPLHF. As DNA, the CDR3 is TGTGCCAGCAGGCGGGGACAAGTTAATTCACCCCTCCACTTT.

As regards this clonotype: One end of the junction does not line up with germline, which may come from a read error. The chain couples TRBV28 to TRBJ2-3; D perhaps matches TRBD1 (5 bases). Per germline, CDR1 MDHEN and CDR2 SYDVKM. The CDR3 has 12 amino acids. The CDR3 is CASSLGTGTQYF. As DNA, the CDR3 is TGTGCCAGCAGTTTGGGCACAGGTACGCAGTATTTT.